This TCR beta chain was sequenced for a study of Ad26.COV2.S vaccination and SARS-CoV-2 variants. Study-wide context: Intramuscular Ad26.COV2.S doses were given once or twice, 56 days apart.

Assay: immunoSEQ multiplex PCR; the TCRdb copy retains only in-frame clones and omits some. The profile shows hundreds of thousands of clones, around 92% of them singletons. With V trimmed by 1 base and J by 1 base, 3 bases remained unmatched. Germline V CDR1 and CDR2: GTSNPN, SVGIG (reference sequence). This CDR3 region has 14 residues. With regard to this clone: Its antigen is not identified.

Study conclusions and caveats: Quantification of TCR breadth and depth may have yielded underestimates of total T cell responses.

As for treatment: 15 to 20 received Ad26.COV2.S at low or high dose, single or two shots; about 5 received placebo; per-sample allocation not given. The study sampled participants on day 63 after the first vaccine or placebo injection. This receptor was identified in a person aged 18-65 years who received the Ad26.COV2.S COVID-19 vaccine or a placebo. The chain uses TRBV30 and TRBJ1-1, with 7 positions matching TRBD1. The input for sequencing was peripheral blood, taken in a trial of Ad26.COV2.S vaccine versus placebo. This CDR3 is CAWSDRGKNTEAFF. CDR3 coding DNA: TGTGCCTGGAGTGACAGGGGAAAGAACACTGAAGCTTTCTTT.